What follows are 11 T cell receptor beta chains derived from one specimen sequenced in a study of PD-L1 blockade in urothelial cancer. Sequencing used immunoSEQ multiplex PCR; TCRdb keeps in-frame clones, though not all of them. The data hold roughly 45,000 clones, with nearly 90% observed a single time. Source: PBMCs, taken around atezolizumab (anti-PD-L1) treatment. Receptor source: a man in his sixties with urothelial cancer.

This chain uses TRBV7-9 with TRBJ2-3, with unresolved D. CDR1 is SEHNR, CDR2 FQNEAQ, per germline (reference sequence). There are 13 residues in the CDR3. V gave up 2 bases and J gave up 1 base, with 4 bases separating them. The CDR3 region has the DNA TGTGCCAGCAGCTTATTCGGCACAGATACGCAGTATTTT. Translating it yields CASSLFGTDTQYF.

The CDR3 coding sequence is TGTGCCAGTACCTCGAGGGCGGCAGATACGCAGTATTTT. It codes for CASTSRAADTQYF. J is TRBJ2-3 and V is TRBV19; tentative D call: TRBD2 (5 bases). The length of the CDR3 is 13 residues. V was pared by 7 bases and J by 4 bases, with 12 bases between. CDR1 LNHDA and CDR2 SQIVND come from the germline V gene (reference sequence). The full variable domain, with the rest looked up from reference TRBV19 and TRBJ2-3, is DGGITQSPKYLFRKEGQNVTLSCEQNLNHDAMYWYRQDPGQGLRLIYYSQIVNDFQKGDIAEGYSVSREKKESFPLTVTSAQKNPTAFYLCASTSRAADTQYFGPGTRLTVL.

The chain has TRBV28 and TRBJ1-1; D gene uncertain. This CDR3 region has 11 residues. The germline V gene encodes CDR1 MDHEN and CDR2 SYDVKM. With 8 bases removed from V and 1 base from J, the gap between germline ends came to 5 bases. In DNA form, the CDR3 reads TGTGCCAGCGAGTGGAACACTGAAGCTTTCTTT. The encoded protein is CASEWNTEAFF.

The V and J genes are TRBV2 and TRBJ2-1; 11 bases are a match to TRBD2. Germline V lookup: CDR1 SNHLY, CDR2 FYNNEI. Losses at the gene ends were 8 bases for V and 14 bases for J; bases not matched to a gene: 17. The CDR3 length is 15 residues. CDR3 nucleotides: TGTGCCAGCCTACCGGAACTAGCGGGGGCTAAAGGGGAGTTCTTC. Protein sequence: CASLPELAGAKGEFF.

The chain has TRBV28 and TRBJ1-5, with TRBD1 as a possible D gene (5 bases). V lost 3 bases and J lost 5, with 14 bases in between. The CDR3 sequence is 15 residues long. Per the germline V gene, CDR1 is MDHEN and CDR2 is SYDVKM. The chain's CDR3 is CASSFLQGGYQPQHF. The CDR3 bases are TGTGCCAGCAGTTTTCTCCAGGGTGGGTATCAGCCCCAGCATTTT.

The chain is built from TRBV5-1 and TRBJ1-6, with TRBD1 as a possible D gene (6 bases). Germline V gene sequence: CDR1 SGHRS, CDR2 YFSETQ. This CDR3 is 16 amino acids long. The germline V and J ends were trimmed by 3 bases and 6 bases, with 16 bases remaining between them. Written as DNA, the CDR3 is TGCGCCAGCAGCTGGGGGGCGGGGGTGAGTAATTCACCCCTCCACTTT. Translated, it gives CASSWGAGVSNSPLHF.

The gene calls are TRBV6-1 and TRBJ2-1; TRBD1 aligns across 8 bases. After removal of 10 bases from V and 3 bases from J, the junction contained 5 bases not matched to a gene. The CDR3 length is 13 residues. Germline V gene data show CDR1 as MNHNS and CDR2 as SASEGT. CDR3 sequence: CATQGQGYNEQFF. For the CDR3, the DNA is TGTGCCACCCAAGGACAGGGCTACAATGAGCAGTTCTTC.

This clone was found once. The rearrangement joins TRBV6-5 to TRBJ1-4; D gene ambiguous. V lost 0 bases and J lost 7, with 9 bases in between. The germline V gene has CDR1 MNHEY and CDR2 SVGAGI. The CDR3 covers 14 residues. DNA for the CDR3: TGTGCCAGCAGTTACTCGGGCCAACTTGAAAAACTGTTTTTT. Translation: CASSYSGQLEKLFF.

V gene TRBV7-8 combines with J gene TRBJ1-1, with 8 bases matching TRBD1. Germline V CDR1 and CDR2: SGHVS, FQNEAQ. There are 17 residues in the CDR3. The J segment lost 0 bases and the V segment lost 5 bases, leaving 11 bases of the junction unmatched. The CDR3 bases are TGTGCCAGCAGCCTCCGGACAGGGACACGTATGAACACTGAAGCTTTCTTT. Translation gives CASSLRTGTRMNTEAFF.

CDR3 DNA sequence: TGCAGCGTTGCTCAGCAAGAGACCCAGTACTTC. This encodes CSVAQQETQYF. The chain is built from TRBV29-1 and TRBJ2-5, with D hard to call. From germline, CDR1 is SQVTM and CDR2 ANQGSEA. V lost 4 bases and J lost 2, with 5 bases in between. This CDR3 region has 11 residues.

V gene TRBV11-1 combines with J gene TRBJ1-1, with a possible D match to TRBD1 (5 bases). The CDR3 loop spans 14 amino acids. V gave up 2 bases and J gave up 4 bases, with 11 bases separating them. Germline CDR1 reads SGHAT; CDR2 reads FQDESV (reference sequence). The CDR3, as DNA: TGTGCCAGCAGCTTATATCAGGGCAGCACTGAAGCTTTCTTT. Amino acid sequence: CASSLYQGSTEAFF.